Below, 4 T cell receptor beta chains from the same sample are listed, as sequenced in a study of T cell clonotyping in hematopoietic cell transplantation. Generated by immunoSEQ multiplex PCR, the TCRdb table keeps only in-frame clones and is missing some. The table shows 6,000 or so clones, with approximately 31% occurring only once. Sequenced material: peripheral blood mononuclear cells, taken 30 days after allogeneic stem cell transplant. The origin of the receptors is a female patient in her fifties who had an allogeneic stem cell transplant from an unrelated donor, so the T cells may come from the graft donor. Some clones in this sample may be carry-over from other donors' samples.

The chain links TRBV25-1 to TRBJ2-5, with 9 bases matching TRBD1. Germline V lookup: CDR1 MGHDK, CDR2 SYGVNS. After removal of 1 base from V and 3 bases from J, the junction contained 0 bases not matched to a gene. The CDR3 sequence is 14 residues long. The DNA of the CDR3 is TGTGCCAGCAGTGAATGGACAGGGGAAGAGACCCAGTACTTC. Its translation is CASSEWTGEETQYF.

The rearrangement uses TRBV30 and TRBJ2-5; 11 nucleotides agree with TRBD2. This CDR3 region has 19 residues. J lost 5 bases, V lost 3 bases, and 20 bases had no gene match. Looked up from germline, CDR1 is GTSNPN and CDR2 is SVGIG (reference sequence). The CDR3 DNA sequence: TGTGCCTGGAGCGCTACAGGGGAAGTAGCGGGAGGGCCATGGGAGACCCAGTACTTC. This translates into CAWSATGEVAGGPWETQYF.

This clone has more than one count but fewer than ten. The chain carries TRBV5-1 and TRBJ1-3, with 7 bases aligning to TRBD1. CDR1 is SGHRS and CDR2 is YFSETQ in the germline V gene. CDR3 size: 16 residues. V shed 4 bases, J shed 0 bases, and the junction held 7 bases outside the gene matches. CDR3 region: CASSMDRLNSGNTIYF. The CDR3 DNA is TGCGCCAGCAGCATGGACAGGCTGAACTCTGGAAACACCATATATTTT.

The chain's CDR3 is CASSYGTHGYTF. The CDR3 nucleotides are TGTGCCAGCAGCTACGGGACTCACGGCTACACCTTC. V usage is TRBV7-8 and J usage is TRBJ1-2; perhaps TRBD1 as D (5 bases). The CDR3 length is 12 residues. Germline lookup yields CDR1 SGHVS and CDR2 FQNEAQ. V was shortened by 4 bases and J by 8 bases, with 11 bases between the two germline ends.